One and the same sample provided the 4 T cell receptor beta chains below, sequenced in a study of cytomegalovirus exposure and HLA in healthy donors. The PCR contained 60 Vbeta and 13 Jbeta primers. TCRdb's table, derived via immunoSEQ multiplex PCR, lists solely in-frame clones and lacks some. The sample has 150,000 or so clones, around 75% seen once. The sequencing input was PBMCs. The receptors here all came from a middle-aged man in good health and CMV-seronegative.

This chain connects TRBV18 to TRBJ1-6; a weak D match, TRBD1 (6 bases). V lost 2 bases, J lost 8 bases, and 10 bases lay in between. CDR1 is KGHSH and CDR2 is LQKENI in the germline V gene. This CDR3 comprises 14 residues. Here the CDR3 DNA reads TGTGCCAGCTCACCAAACAGGGATGATTCACCCCTCCACTTT. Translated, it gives CASSPNRDDSPLHF.

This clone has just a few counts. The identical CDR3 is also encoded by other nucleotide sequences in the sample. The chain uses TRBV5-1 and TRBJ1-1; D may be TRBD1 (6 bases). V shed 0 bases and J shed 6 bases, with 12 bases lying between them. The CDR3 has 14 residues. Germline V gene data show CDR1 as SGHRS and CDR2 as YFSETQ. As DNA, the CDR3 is TGCGCCAGCAGCTTGGCTCCAGGGGCGGCTGAAGCTTTCTTT. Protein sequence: CASSLAPGAAEAFF.

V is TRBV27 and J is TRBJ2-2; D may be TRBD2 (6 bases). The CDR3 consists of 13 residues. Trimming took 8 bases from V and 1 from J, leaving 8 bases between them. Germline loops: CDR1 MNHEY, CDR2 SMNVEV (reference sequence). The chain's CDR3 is CASGGKNTGELFF. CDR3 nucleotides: TGTGCCAGCGGGGGGAAGAACACCGGGGAGCTGTTTTTT.

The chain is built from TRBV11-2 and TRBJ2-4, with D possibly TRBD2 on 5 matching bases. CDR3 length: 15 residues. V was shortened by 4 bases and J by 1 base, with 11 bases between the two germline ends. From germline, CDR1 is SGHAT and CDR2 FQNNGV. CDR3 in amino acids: CASSSLLGAKNIQYF. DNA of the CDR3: TGTGCCAGCAGCTCGCTACTAGGGGCCAAAAACATTCAGTACTTC.